This T cell receptor (beta chain) was captured in a study of control samples from healthy donors and cancer patients. TCRdb keeps only in-frame clones here, not all; method: immunoSEQ multiplex PCR. The repertoire holds 200,000 or so clones, with around 94% as singletons. Germline values: CDR1 ENHRY, CDR2 SYGVKD. The length of the CDR3 is 15 residues. Trimming shortened V by 0 bases and J by 2 bases, and 10 bases separated the two germline ends. The receptor comes from a man aged 50 to 60 in good health. This rearrangement joins TRBV10-3 to TRBJ2-5, with D hard to call. The material sequenced was blood. The CDR3 protein is CAISESSAQQETQYF. CDR3 coding DNA: TGTGCCATCAGTGAGTCTTCGGCTCAACAAGAGACCCAGTACTTC.